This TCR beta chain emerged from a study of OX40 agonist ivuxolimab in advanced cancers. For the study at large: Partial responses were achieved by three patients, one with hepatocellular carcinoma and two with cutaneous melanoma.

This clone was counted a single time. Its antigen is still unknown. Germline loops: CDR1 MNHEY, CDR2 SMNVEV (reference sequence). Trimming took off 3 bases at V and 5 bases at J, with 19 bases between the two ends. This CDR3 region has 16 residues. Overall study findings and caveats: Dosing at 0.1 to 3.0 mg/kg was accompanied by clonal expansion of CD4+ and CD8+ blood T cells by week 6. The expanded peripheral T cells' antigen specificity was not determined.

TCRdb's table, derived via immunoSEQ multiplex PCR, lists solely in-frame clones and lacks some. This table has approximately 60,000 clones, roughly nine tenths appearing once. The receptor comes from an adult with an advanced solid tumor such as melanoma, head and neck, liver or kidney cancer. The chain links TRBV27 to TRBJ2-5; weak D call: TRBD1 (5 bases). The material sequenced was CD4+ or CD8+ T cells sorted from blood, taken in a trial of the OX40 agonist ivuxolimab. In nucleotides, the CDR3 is TGTGCCAGCAGTTTGGGATCCCAGGGTGCACGGGAGACCCAGTACTTC. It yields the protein CASSLGSQGARETQYF.